The 13 T cell receptor beta chains presented below share a single source sample, sequenced in a study of T cell responses to AZD1222 COVID-19 vaccine. The data were produced by immunoSEQ multiplex PCR, yet TCRdb's version contains in-frame clones alone and is incomplete. The sample carries nearly 110,000 clones, roughly nine tenths recorded once. The sequences come from peripheral blood, collected 28 days after the second AZD1222 dose. These receptors came from an adult who received the AZD1222 COVID-19 vaccine.

J is TRBJ1-5 and V is TRBV24-1; D gene uncertain. Trimming left V 7 bases short and J 6 bases short, with 9 bases between. CDR1 is KGHDR, CDR2 SFDVKD, per germline. The CDR3 spans 12 residues. This CDR3 is CATSDDAQPQHF. In nucleotides, the CDR3 is TGTGCCACCAGCGACGATGCTCAGCCCCAGCATTTT.

This clone was recorded only once. The chain carries TRBV4-3 and TRBJ2-7, with 10 bases aligning to TRBD2. V shed 4 bases, J shed 3 bases, and the junction held 6 bases outside the gene matches. The CDR3 extends over 15 amino acids. Looked up from germline, CDR1 is LGHNA and CDR2 is YSLEER. CDR3 loop: CASSPERGGRYEQYF. CDR3 sequence (DNA): TGCGCCAGCAGCCCAGAGCGGGGGGGCCGCTACGAGCAGTACTTC.

This rearrangement joins TRBV4-3 to TRBJ2-5; 8 bases line up with TRBD2. CDR1 LGHNA and CDR2 YSLEER come from the germline V gene. The CDR3 sequence is 16 residues long. V gave up 0 bases and J gave up 4 bases; unmatched junction bases: 7. The CDR3 loop is CASSQEGRGALETQYF. In DNA form, the CDR3 reads TGCGCCAGCAGCCAAGAAGGGCGGGGGGCCCTAGAGACCCAGTACTTC.

The chain has TRBV7-9 and TRBJ1-5; D may be TRBD1 (5 bases). V lost 5 bases and J lost 7, with 15 bases in between. This CDR3 has 14 residues. Germline CDR1 SEHNR, CDR2 FQNEAQ (reference sequence). CDR3 amino acids: CASSTLGVLQPQHF. The CDR3 DNA reads TGTGCCAGCAGCACACTAGGGGTCTTGCAGCCCCAGCATTTT.

This chain links TRBV13 with TRBJ2-1; the match to TRBD1 covers 8 bases. CDR1 is PRHDT, CDR2 FYEKMQ, per germline (reference sequence). Germline trimming cut 4 bases from V and 5 bases from J; bases unmatched to any gene: 1. This CDR3 comprises 13 residues. The CDR3 region is CASSSDRDNEQFF. The CDR3 DNA follows: TGTGCCAGCAGCTCGGACAGGGACAATGAGCAGTTCTTC.

V is TRBV2 and J is TRBJ2-1; D is unclear. CDR3 length: 13 residues. V lost 1 base, J lost 7 bases, and 8 bases lay in between. Germline-derived CDR1 and CDR2 are SNHLY and FYNNEI. CDR3 sequence reads: CASSEDGWNEQFF. The CDR3 region has the DNA TGTGCCAGCAGTGAAGATGGGTGGAATGAGCAGTTCTTC.

The chain uses TRBV28 and TRBJ1-1; D might be TRBD1 (5 bases). The V and J ends lost 1 base and 1 base respectively, with 10 bases between them. Germline CDR1 is MDHEN and CDR2 is SYDVKM. The CDR3 has 15 amino acids. CDR3 protein: CASSLSGGTNTEAFF. In DNA form, the CDR3 reads TGTGCCAGCAGTTTATCCGGGGGGACGAACACTGAAGCTTTCTTT.

This rearrangement joins TRBV30 to TRBJ2-7; TRBD2 is a possible D gene (6 bases). CDR1 is GTSNPN and CDR2 is SVGIG in the germline V gene (reference sequence). The CDR3 is 15 amino acids. Trimming removed 2 bases from V and 6 bases from J, with 20 bases in between. Here the CDR3 reads CAWSPRDSSGSEQYF. CDR3 sequence (DNA): TGTGCCTGGAGTCCCCGGGACTCCAGCGGGTCCGAGCAGTACTTC.

The V and J genes are TRBV5-1 and TRBJ2-7; 7 nucleotides match TRBD1. Looked up from germline, CDR1 is SGHRS and CDR2 is YFSETQ. This CDR3 region has 14 residues. The V segment lost 0 bases and the J segment 5 bases; nucleotides outside the gene matches: 5. The CDR3 reads CASSLDRGVDEQYF. For the CDR3, the DNA is TGCGCCAGCAGCTTGGACAGGGGAGTCGACGAGCAGTACTTC.

This chain links TRBV12-3 or TRBV12-4 with TRBJ1-5, with unresolved D. This CDR3 region has 13 residues. V was pared by 5 bases and J by 5 bases, with 10 bases between. In DNA, the CDR3 is TGTGCCAGCAGTACTACGACCCATCAGCCCCAGCATTTT. Translation: CASSTTTHQPQHF.

The rearrangement joins TRBV3-1 (or the pseudogene TRBV3-2) to TRBJ1-6; no clear D. Germline CDR1 and CDR2: LGHDT and YNNKEL (reference sequence). Trimming left V 3 bases short and J 4 bases short, with 7 bases between. The CDR3 is 14 amino acids. CDR3 sequence: CASSQTDYNSPLHF. DNA for the CDR3: TGTGCCAGCAGCCAGACGGATTATAATTCACCCCTCCACTTT.

The V and J genes are TRBV28 and TRBJ2-1, with TRBD1 identical over 10 bases. The CDR3 sequence is 17 residues long. From germline, CDR1 is MDHEN and CDR2 SYDVKM. The J segment lost 0 bases and the V segment lost 6 bases, leaving 8 bases of the junction unmatched. CDR3 amino acids: CASSPDRGGYSYNEQFF. The CDR3 DNA reads as TGTGCCAGCAGCCCGGACAGGGGGGGATACTCCTACAATGAGCAGTTCTTC.

The chain couples TRBV7-5 to TRBJ1-6; no DNA check was done on the table's D call, TRBD1. TRBV7-5 is assigned pseudogene status. The CDR3 totals 15 residues. The CDR3 DNA follows: TGTGCCAGAAGCATAAGCCGGGACAGCCCGTCACCCCTCCACTTT. This sequence encodes CARSISRDSPSPLHF.